One and the same sample provided the 27 T cell receptor beta chains below, sequenced in a study of blood T cell repertoires in COVID-19. Generated by immunoSEQ multiplex PCR, the TCRdb table keeps only in-frame clones and is missing some. The table lists 130,000 to 150,000 clones, over 80% of them singletons, with approximately 35% in the top ten. Source material: peripheral blood. The receptors here all came from a middle-aged man who had recovered from COVID-19.

This chain uses TRBV5-6 with TRBJ2-1, with 12 bases aligning to TRBD1. Germline V lookup: CDR1 SGHDT, CDR2 YYEEEE. This CDR3 contains 16 residues. V dropped 2 bases and J dropped 7; count of bases not matched to a gene: 7. CDR3 in amino acids: CASSFKGTGGYNEQFF. The CDR3, as DNA: TGTGCCAGCAGCTTCAAGGGGACAGGGGGCTATAATGAGCAGTTCTTC.

The CDR3 region has the DNA TGTGCCAGTTCTCCGGGACAGTACACCGGGGAGCTGTTTTTT. Amino acids: CASSPGQYTGELFF. The V gene is TRBV7-2, the J gene TRBJ2-2, with 7 bases identical to TRBD1. V lost 9 bases and J lost 3; bases outside the gene matches: 7. This CDR3 is 14 amino acids long. Germline CDR1 is SGHTA and CDR2 is FQGNSA.

The chain joins TRBV12-5 to TRBJ2-5; TRBD1 matches at 9 bases. This CDR3 contains 14 residues. With V trimmed by 5 bases and J by 5 bases, 6 bases remained unmatched. The V gene's germline CDR1 is LGHNT and CDR2 FRNRAP. CDR3 sequence: CASGPRTGVETQYF. Here the CDR3 DNA reads TGTGCTAGTGGTCCCCGGACAGGGGTGGAGACCCAGTACTTC.

The CDR3 is CASSLEGGTGADTEAFF. Here the CDR3 DNA reads TGTGCCAGCAGCTTAGAAGGGGGGACAGGGGCGGACACTGAAGCTTTCTTT. The chain recombines TRBV7-2 with TRBJ1-1; TRBD1 aligns across 10 bases. Germline V gene sequence: CDR1 SGHTA, CDR2 FQGNSA. After removal of 1 base from V and 3 bases from J, the junction contained 8 bases not matched to a gene. This CDR3 has 17 amino acids. Based on the CDR3 plus reference TRBV7-2 and TRBJ1-1, the full variable domain is GAGVSQSPSNKVTEKGKDVELRCDPISGHTALYWYRQSLGQGLEFLIYFQGNSAPDKSGLPSDRFSAERTGGSVSTLTIQRTQQEDSAVYLCASSLEGGTGADTEAFFGQGTRLTVV.

This clone was detected once. The chain carries TRBV7-9 and TRBJ1-4; D might be TRBD1 (5 bases). V lost 2 bases and J 7 bases, leaving 14 bases between the germline ends. Germline V gives CDR1 SEHNR, CDR2 FQNEAQ (reference sequence). The CDR3 runs to 15 residues. CDR3 nucleotides: TGTGCCAGCAGCTTAATCAGGGTATCCGGTGAAAAACTGTTTTTT. It specifies CASSLIRVSGEKLFF.

The rearrangement links TRBV5-4 to TRBJ2-5, with a possible D match to TRBD2 (6 bases). V was shortened by 0 bases and J by 5 bases, with 17 bases between the two germline ends. The CDR3 is made up of 16 amino acids. CDR1 and CDR2 from the germline V gene are SGHNT and YYREEE (reference sequence). For the CDR3, the DNA is TGTGCCAGCAGCTTGGCCGGGGGAACGAGCGGGGAGACCCAGTACTTC. Protein: CASSLAGGTSGETQYF.

The chain carries TRBV7-6 and TRBJ2-5; the match to TRBD2 covers 8 bases. With 5 bases clipped from V and 2 bases from J, the junction kept 10 bases outside the gene matches. The CDR3 is made up of 16 amino acids. CDR1 is SGHVS and CDR2 is FNYEAQ in the germline V gene. CDR3 in DNA: TGTGCCAGCAGCCCGATAGCGGGGAAACCTCAAGAGACCCAGTACTTC. As protein: CASSPIAGKPQETQYF.

The sample holds one count of this clone. The rearrangement links TRBV19 to TRBJ2-7, with TRBD1 identical over 9 bases. Germline V CDR1 and CDR2: LNHDA, SQIVND (reference sequence). The CDR3 sequence is 14 residues long. The ends lost 4 bases at V and 5 bases at J; junction bases unmatched: 6. CDR3 loop: CASSRTGGKDEQYF. CDR3 coding DNA: TGTGCCAGTAGTAGAACAGGGGGCAAGGACGAGCAGTACTTC.

V is TRBV11-3 and J is TRBJ2-1; the D gene is possibly TRBD1 (5 bases). The V end lost 5 bases, the J end lost 5 bases, and 13 bases lay between the germline ends. The CDR3 is 14 residues long. Germline V gene lookup returns CDR1 SGHNT and CDR2 YENEEA. The DNA for the CDR3 is TGTGCCAGCAGCCCGAACCAGGGAAACAATGAGCAGTTCTTC. Translation: CASSPNQGNNEQFF.

This rearrangement joins TRBV19 to TRBJ2-5; 7 bases align to TRBD1. This CDR3 has 14 residues. After removal of 3 bases from V and 0 bases from J, the junction contained 1 base not matched to a gene. In germline, CDR1 is LNHDA, CDR2 SQIVND (reference sequence). The DNA of the CDR3 is TGTGCCAGTAGTATCGACAGGGACCAAGAGACCCAGTACTTC. Encoded protein: CASSIDRDQETQYF.

The chain couples TRBV6-6 to TRBJ1-6, with TRBD1 as a possible D gene (5 bases). Germline V CDR1 and CDR2: MNHNY, SVGAGI (reference sequence). CDR3 size: 15 residues. V was clipped by 2 bases and J by 9 bases, with 14 bases between them. DNA for the CDR3: TGTGCCAGCAGTTACGGGGGGATTGGCGGTTCACCCCTCCACTTT. Translating it yields CASSYGGIGGSPLHF.

This chain uses TRBV5-4 with TRBJ2-7; the D gene is possibly TRBD1 (8 bases). This CDR3 region has 15 residues. Germline lookup yields CDR1 SGHNT and CDR2 YYREEE (reference sequence). Trimming left V 4 bases short and J 3 bases short, with 17 bases between. The CDR3 DNA reads TGTGCCAGCAGCGGGGGGGGACAGGAACTCTACGAGCAGTACTTC. Translation: CASSGGGQELYEQYF.

This clone was recorded once. V is TRBV5-8 and J is TRBJ2-7, with TRBD2 identical over 9 bases. CDR1 is SGHTS and CDR2 is YDEGEE in the germline V gene. The CDR3 is 15 amino acids. The junction had 4 bases not matched to a gene; V was cut back by 1 base and J by 2 bases. CDR3 in DNA: TGTGCCAGCAGCTTGTTAGCGGGAGAAACCTACGAGCAGTACTTC. The encoded protein is CASSLLAGETYEQYF.

This clone was counted between two and nine times. Relative to the germline gene, one junction end is altered; a read error may explain this. The genes are TRBV27 and TRBJ1-1; 8 bases are a match to TRBD1. The CDR3 contains 15 residues. Germline V gives CDR1 MNHEY, CDR2 SMNVEV (reference sequence). CDR3 coding DNA: TGTGCCAGCAGTCTACGCCCGCCCGCAGGGGGCGAGGAGACCTTT. This gives the protein CASSLRPPAGGEETF.

The chain links TRBV18 to TRBJ2-7, with 9 bases lining up with TRBD1. Germline CDR1 and CDR2: KGHSH and LQKENI. Trimming at V came to 5 bases and at J to 3 bases, leaving 2 bases not matched to a gene. CDR3 length: 13 amino acids. This chain's CDR3 is CASSWGQGYEQYF. Here the CDR3 DNA reads TGTGCCAGCTCATGGGGACAGGGCTACGAGCAGTACTTC.

The genes are TRBV5-6 and TRBJ1-2, with 9 positions matching TRBD1. The CDR3 has 14 amino acids. Trimming cost V 2 bases and J 6 bases; bases outside gene matches: 5. Germline CDR1 and CDR2: SGHDT and YYEEEE. CDR3 loop: CASSFPGQGNGYTF. CDR3 in DNA: TGTGCCAGCAGCTTCCCCGGACAGGGGAATGGCTACACCTTC.

This clone was picked up one time. J is TRBJ2-3 and V is TRBV5-1; 7 positions match TRBD1. The CDR3 is made up of 16 amino acids. Germline V gives CDR1 SGHRS, CDR2 YFSETQ. After removal of 0 bases from V and 0 bases from J, the junction contained 4 bases not matched to a gene. The CDR3 region is CASSLGDRSSTDTQYF. The CDR3 DNA follows: TGCGCCAGCAGCTTGGGGGACAGAAGTAGCACAGATACGCAGTATTTT.

V is TRBV7-9 and J is TRBJ1-1, with 10 positions matching TRBD1. This CDR3 spans 15 amino acids. Germline V gene sequence: CDR1 SEHNR, CDR2 FQNEAQ (reference sequence). J lost 7 bases, V lost 5 bases, and 10 bases had no gene match. As DNA, the CDR3 is TGTGCCAGCAGCGACGACGGGACAGGGGATGATGAAGCTTTCTTT. This gives the protein CASSDDGTGDDEAFF.

J is TRBJ1-1 and V is TRBV6-5; D not certain. Trimming cost V 6 bases and J 11 bases, with 19 bases left between them. The CDR3 totals 13 residues. From germline, CDR1 is MNHEY and CDR2 SVGAGI. Written as DNA, the CDR3 is TGTGCCAGCAGAGCCGGACGGAGGACGAATGCTTTCTTT. It is translated as CASRAGRRTNAFF.

The table lists this clone with a count of one. The chain is built from TRBV4-3 and TRBJ2-3; the match to TRBD1 covers 10 bases. CDR3 size: 15 residues. Germline V gene sequence: CDR1 LGHNA, CDR2 YSLEER. V shed 4 bases and J 3 bases; nucleotides not matched to a gene: 4. Written as DNA, the CDR3 is TGCGCCAGCAGCCCCCGGGACAGGGGAACAGATACGCAGTATTTT. Amino acid sequence: CASSPRDRGTDTQYF.

The rearrangement links TRBV5-5 to TRBJ2-7; TRBD2 matches 13 bases. This CDR3 contains 17 residues. V shed 2 bases and J 2 bases; nucleotides not matched to a gene: 7. Germline V gene lookup returns CDR1 SGHKS and CDR2 YYEKEE (reference sequence). CDR3 residues: CASSFEPGLAGTYEQYF. DNA of the CDR3: TGTGCCAGCAGCTTTGAACCGGGACTAGCGGGGACCTACGAGCAGTACTTC.

This rearrangement joins TRBV7-2 to TRBJ1-1; TRBD1 aligns across 9 bases. Germline values: CDR1 SGHTA, CDR2 FQGNSA. The J segment lost 6 bases and the V segment lost 0 bases, leaving 5 bases of the junction unmatched. There are 15 residues in the CDR3. Here the CDR3 DNA reads TGTGCCAGCAGCTTAGCGCTACAGGGGGCTGCTGAAGCTTTCTTT. Its protein is CASSLALQGAAEAFF.

The chain recombines TRBV10-3 with TRBJ2-7, with 8 bases fitting TRBD2. Per the germline V gene, CDR1 is ENHRY and CDR2 is SYGVKD. V lost 0 bases, J lost 3 bases, and 4 bases stayed unmatched. CDR3 length equals 15 residues. The CDR3 here is CAISESGTSLYEQYF. CDR3 in DNA: TGTGCCATCAGTGAGTCGGGGACTAGTCTCTACGAGCAGTACTTC.

This clone was detected once. V is TRBV5-5 and J is TRBJ2-7; 10 positions agree with TRBD2. Looked up from germline, CDR1 is SGHKS and CDR2 is YYEKEE (reference sequence). The CDR3 has 16 amino acids. V gave up 0 bases and J gave up 4 bases; unmatched junction bases: 7. CDR3 sequence reads: CASSLASSGGGYEQYF. The CDR3 DNA reads as TGTGCCAGCAGCTTGGCATCTAGCGGGGGTGGTTACGAGCAGTACTTC. The full variable domain, in which reference TRBV5-5 and TRBJ2-7 provide the parts outside the CDR3, is DAGVTQSPTHLIKTRGQQVTLRCSPISGHKSVSWYQQVLGQGPQFIFQYYEKEERGRGNFPDRFSARQFPNYSSELNVNALLLGDSALYLCASSLASSGGGYEQYFGPGTRLTVT.

The chain is built from TRBV30 and TRBJ2-1, with 11 bases that match TRBD2. This CDR3 has 20 amino acids. V was clipped by 2 bases and J by 0 bases; unmatched bases: 15. Germline V CDR1 and CDR2: GTSNPN, SVGIG (reference sequence). The CDR3 sequence: CAWSSPSGGFRSSSYNEQFF. The CDR3 DNA reads TGTGCCTGGAGTTCCCCTAGCGGGGGGTTTCGATCGAGCTCCTACAATGAGCAGTTCTTC.

This clone has just a few counts. The CDR3 DNA reads as TGCAGCGCCCAAAGTGGTTACTCCCTATTGTTCTCGGAGCAGTACTTC. Protein product: CSAQSGYSLLFSEQYF. V gene TRBV29-1 combines with J gene TRBJ2-7; no reliable D call. The germline V gene encodes CDR1 SQVTM and CDR2 ANQGSEA. The CDR3 runs to 16 residues. Between the trimmed V and J ends, which lost 7 bases and 7 bases, there was a span of 29 bases.

The V call is TRBV7-2, the J call TRBJ2-3; 10 nucleotides align to TRBD2. From germline, CDR1 is SGHTA and CDR2 FQGNSA. V trimming: 1 base; J trimming: 7 bases; junction bases outside the gene matches: 5. The CDR3 covers 15 residues. DNA for the CDR3: TGTGCCAGCAGCTTAGGGAGCGGGGGGGCAAATACGCAGTATTTT. Protein: CASSLGSGGANTQYF.